The 32 T cell receptor beta chains below were found in one sample sequenced in a study of blood T cell repertoires in COVID-19. Repertoires were generated with immunoSEQ multiplex PCR, while TCRdb's copy carries only in-frame clones and drops some. Here the sample spans approximately 360,000 clones, approximately 90% being singletons. The source material was PBMCs or T cells enriched from blood (not recorded which). The receptors originated from a woman aged 25 to 39 with acute COVID-19.

This chain joins TRBV3-1 (or the pseudogene TRBV3-2) and TRBJ1-1, with D unclear. Trimming pared 4 bases from V and 3 bases from J, leaving 12 bases between. The CDR3 totals 14 residues. Germline V gene data show CDR1 as LGHDT and CDR2 as YNNKEL (reference sequence). CDR3 protein: CASSLYEGYTEAFF. The CDR3 DNA follows: TGTGCCAGCAGCCTGTATGAGGGTTACACTGAAGCTTTCTTT.

V gene TRBV27 combines with J gene TRBJ1-2; possibly TRBD1 for D (5 bases). The V gene's germline CDR1 is MNHEY and CDR2 SMNVEV (reference sequence). With 6 bases removed from V and 5 bases from J, the gap between germline ends came to 19 bases. The CDR3 has 15 amino acids. The CDR3 loop is CASSPWTTAGYGYTF. Written as DNA, the CDR3 is TGTGCCAGCAGCCCCTGGACGACAGCAGGGTATGGCTACACCTTC.

The chain has TRBV5-6 and TRBJ2-3; 12 bases map to TRBD2. CDR3 length: 18 residues. Trimming removed 4 bases from V and 6 bases from J; junction bases left unmatched: 15. Per germline, CDR1 SGHDT and CDR2 YYEEEE. The CDR3 region is CASSGPGLAGVPVDTQYF. In DNA, the CDR3 is TGTGCCAGCAGCGGACCGGGACTAGCGGGCGTCCCCGTCGATACGCAGTATTTT.

This sequence joins TRBV7-2 and TRBJ2-7, with 9 bases matching TRBD2. The CDR3 contains 18 residues. CDR1 SGHTA and CDR2 FQGNSA come from the germline V gene. V was pared by 0 bases and J by 8 bases, with 17 bases of the junction left unmatched. Here the CDR3 DNA reads TGTGCCAGCAGCTTAGCGGTCGAGGCGGGGGGGCCGATTGTAAAGCAGTACTTC. This codes for CASSLAVEAGGPIVKQYF.

V gene TRBV2 combines with J gene TRBJ1-2; TRBD1 aligns across 9 bases. The V gene's germline CDR1 is SNHLY and CDR2 FYNNEI. The CDR3 runs 13 residues. J gave up 6 bases and V 8 bases, and 7 bases lay outside the gene matches. CDR3 in amino acids: CASVPDRGDGYTF. Here the CDR3 DNA reads TGTGCCAGCGTGCCGGACAGGGGAGATGGCTACACCTTC.

This chain connects TRBV6-5 to TRBJ1-3; D remains ambiguous. V lost 6 bases and J lost 1, with 13 bases in between. The V gene's germline CDR1 is MNHEY and CDR2 SVGAGI. This CDR3 is built from 15 residues. CDR3 in DNA: TGTGCCAGCAGATGGGAGAGATCTTCTGGAAACACCATATATTTT. It specifies CASRWERSSGNTIYF.

The chain has TRBV6-6 and TRBJ2-7; a possible D gene is TRBD2 (6 bases). The CDR3 is 16 amino acids. Deletions cut 5 bases from V and 6 bases from J, with 23 bases between. CDR1 is MNHNY and CDR2 is SVGAGI in the germline V gene (reference sequence). Written as DNA, the CDR3 is TGTGCCAGCAGTCCTGAGCGGACCCCGGGACTGGGCGAGCAGTACTTC. Protein: CASSPERTPGLGEQYF.

This sequence joins TRBV3-1 (or the pseudogene TRBV3-2) and TRBJ1-2; 8 bases are shared with TRBD1. CDR1 and CDR2 (germline): LGHDT, YNNKEL (reference sequence). This CDR3 is 14 amino acids long. V lost 4 bases and J lost 2; bases outside the gene matches: 3. The CDR3 here is CASSPGGKNYGYTF. Here the CDR3 DNA reads TGTGCCAGCAGCCCAGGGGGCAAGAACTATGGCTACACCTTC.

The rearrangement joins TRBV18 to TRBJ1-1, with D possibly matching TRBD1 (5 bases). The CDR3 has 15 residues. The V gene lost 0 bases and the J gene lost 6 bases, with 14 bases spanning the gap. Germline CDR1 and CDR2: KGHSH and LQKENI. CDR3 bases: TGTGCCAGCTCACCACCGGACATAGGAGTCTCTGAAGCTTTCTTT. The encoded protein is CASSPPDIGVSEAFF.

The chain combines TRBV5-5 with TRBJ2-5; tentative D call: TRBD1 (6 bases). The CDR3 is 14 residues long. V gave up 7 bases and J gave up 5 bases, with 18 bases separating them. The germline CDR1 and CDR2 sequences are SGHKS and YYEKEE (reference sequence). CDR3 sequence (DNA): TGTGCCAGCGGGCCCCTCAGGGGCTGGGAGACCCAGTACTTC. Its protein product is CASGPLRGWETQYF.

The chain employs TRBV10-1 and TRBJ2-3; no clear D gene. This CDR3 region has 13 residues. Germline V gene data show CDR1 as WNHNN and CDR2 as SYGVQD (reference sequence). With 0 bases removed from V and 10 bases from J, the gap between germline ends came to 11 bases. CDR3 region: CASSESRVYAQYF. The CDR3, as DNA: TGCGCCAGCAGTGAGTCTCGGGTTTACGCGCAGTATTTT.

V usage is TRBV7-9 and J usage is TRBJ2-4; 7 positions match TRBD1. Trimming took 5 bases from V and 12 from J; bases not matched to a gene: 7. Looked up from germline, CDR1 is SEHNR and CDR2 is FQNEAQ (reference sequence). CDR3 length: 12 residues. CDR3 nucleotides: TGTGCCAGCAGCCAGGGACAGTCTGATCAGTACTTC. Its protein product is CASSQGQSDQYF.

The V and J genes are TRBV5-1 and TRBJ2-7; 9 bases agree with TRBD1. J lost 6 bases, V lost 2 bases, and 6 bases had no gene match. The CDR3 has 14 residues. Germline CDR1 is SGHRS and CDR2 is YFSETQ. CDR3 bases: TGCGCCAGCAGCTTCGGACAGGGGCTGTCCGAGCAGTACTTC. Amino acids: CASSFGQGLSEQYF.

The rearrangement joins TRBV4-2 to TRBJ2-4; D unclear. The germline V and J ends were trimmed by 2 bases and 0 bases, with 8 bases remaining between them. Germline V gene data show CDR1 as LGHNA and CDR2 as YNFKEQ. CDR3 size: 15 residues. The CDR3 sequence: CASSQFPLAKNIQYF. The DNA for the CDR3 is TGTGCCAGCAGCCAATTCCCTCTAGCCAAAAACATTCAGTACTTC.

The chain has TRBV18 and TRBJ2-2; 15 bases agree with TRBD2. Germline V gives CDR1 KGHSH, CDR2 LQKENI. This CDR3 contains 19 residues. The junction had 5 bases not matched to a gene; V was cut back by 3 bases and J by 0 bases. DNA of the CDR3: TGTGCCAGCTCACCCCGAGGACTAGCGGGGGGGCCGAACACCGGGGAGCTGTTTTTT. It yields the protein CASSPRGLAGGPNTGELFF.

The count of this clone is one. V is TRBV7-2 and J is TRBJ2-3; 11 bases align to TRBD2. Germline CDR1 SGHTA, CDR2 FQGNSA. V dropped 5 bases and J dropped 1; count of bases not matched to a gene: 5. The CDR3 sequence is 16 residues long. CDR3: CASSEGGLAGTDTQYF. Written as DNA, the CDR3 is TGTGCCAGCAGCGAGGGGGGACTAGCGGGCACAGATACGCAGTATTTT.

This chain joins TRBV30 and TRBJ1-1; TRBD1 might be the D (6 bases). Trimming stripped 2 bases from V and 3 bases from J, with 10 bases between. The germline CDR1 and CDR2 sequences are GTSNPN and SVGIG (reference sequence). This CDR3 is built from 13 residues. Here the CDR3 DNA reads TGTGCCTGGAGTCCCGAGGGGGACACTGAAGCTTTCTTT. It is translated as CAWSPEGDTEAFF.

The chain employs TRBV6-1 and TRBJ2-7, with D possibly matching TRBD2 (6 bases). The germline gives CDR1 MNHNS, CDR2 SASEGT. Trimming took 0 bases from V and 4 from J, leaving 13 bases between them. There are 15 residues in the CDR3. The CDR3 region has the DNA TGTGCCAGCAGTGAAGCGCGTGGGGGGAGGTACGAGCAGTACTTC. Amino acid sequence: CASSEARGGRYEQYF.

CDR3 region: CASSPRGQGSSYNSPLHF. CDR3 DNA sequence: TGTGCCAGCTCACCCAGAGGACAGGGAAGCTCCTATAATTCACCCCTCCACTTT. The chain has TRBV18 and TRBJ1-6; 8 nucleotides align to TRBD1. Trimming took 3 bases from V and 0 from J; bases not matched to a gene: 7. The CDR3 is 18 amino acids. Germline V lookup: CDR1 KGHSH, CDR2 LQKENI.

The chain couples TRBV19 to TRBJ1-3; D perhaps matches TRBD1 (6 bases). This CDR3 region has 15 residues. Trimming took 3 bases from V and 0 from J, leaving 9 bases between them. Germline V gene data show CDR1 as LNHDA and CDR2 as SQIVND (reference sequence). CDR3 DNA sequence: TGTGCCAGTAGTATTCAGGGGAGCTCTGGAAACACCATATATTTT. This gives the protein CASSIQGSSGNTIYF.

The J gene is TRBJ2-3, the V gene TRBV6-5, with a possible D match to TRBD1 (6 bases). This CDR3 comprises 14 residues. CDR1 is MNHEY and CDR2 is SVGAGI in the germline V gene. Trimming removed 6 bases from V and 1 base from J, with 11 bases in between. CDR3 sequence reads: CASRQTGGTDTQYF. CDR3 DNA sequence: TGTGCCAGCAGACAGACAGGCGGCACAGATACGCAGTATTTT.

The chain combines TRBV7-2 with TRBJ2-7; the match to TRBD2 covers 11 bases. Unmatched junction bases numbered 16, after V lost 6 bases and J lost 3 bases. Looked up from germline, CDR1 is SGHTA and CDR2 is FQGNSA. The CDR3 covers 18 residues. This chain's CDR3 is CASSFHVALAGGLYEQYF. The CDR3 nucleotides are TGTGCCAGCAGTTTTCACGTCGCCTTAGCGGGGGGGCTCTACGAGCAGTACTTC.

The chain has TRBV4-1 and TRBJ1-1; TRBD1 agrees at 8 bases. CDR1 is MGHRA, CDR2 YSYEKL, per germline. CDR3 length: 14 amino acids. The V and J ends lost 4 bases and 5 bases, in that order; junction bases with no gene match: 6. The CDR3 sequence is CASSRGQGGTEAFF. The DNA of the CDR3 is TGCGCCAGCAGCCGTGGACAGGGAGGGACTGAAGCTTTCTTT.

The sample holds one count of this clone. This sequence joins TRBV7-8 and TRBJ2-1; D unclear. In germline, CDR1 is SGHVS, CDR2 FQNEAQ. There are 15 residues in the CDR3. The V and J ends lost 2 bases and 7 bases respectively, with 15 bases between them. CDR3 coding DNA: TGTGCCAGCAGCTTATTTCCCGGGTCCTCTAATGAGCAGTTCTTC. This sequence encodes CASSLFPGSSNEQFF.

The CDR3 sequence: CASSSSTGPYLNTEAFF. The CDR3 DNA follows: TGTGCCAGTAGTTCATCGACAGGGCCGTATCTGAACACTGAAGCTTTCTTT. The chain is built from TRBV19 and TRBJ1-1; TRBD1 matches 7 bases. After removal of 5 bases from V and 0 bases from J, the junction contained 12 bases not matched to a gene. CDR3 length equals 17 residues. Germline V CDR1 and CDR2: LNHDA, SQIVND (reference sequence).

V is TRBV30 and J is TRBJ2-7; 8 bases fit TRBD2. There are 13 residues in the CDR3. The V segment lost 3 bases and the J segment 5 bases; nucleotides outside the gene matches: 6. Germline CDR1 GTSNPN, CDR2 SVGIG (reference sequence). The CDR3 loop reads CAWSGGADHEQYF. As DNA, the CDR3 is TGTGCCTGGAGCGGGGGGGCCGACCACGAGCAGTACTTC.

The chain carries TRBV6-5 and TRBJ1-5, with a weak D call TRBD1 (5 bases). This CDR3 is built from 15 residues. Deletions cut 7 bases from V and 0 bases from J, with 13 bases between. Germline CDR1 is MNHEY and CDR2 is SVGAGI. CDR3 sequence reads: CASIHGRASNQPQHF. The DNA for the CDR3 is TGTGCCAGCATCCATGGCAGGGCTAGCAATCAGCCCCAGCATTTT.

This chain joins TRBV6-2 or TRBV6-3 and TRBJ2-7, with a weak D call TRBD2 (6 bases). Looked up from germline, CDR1 is MNHEY and CDR2 is SVGEGT. Trimming took off 6 bases at V and 6 bases at J, with 9 bases between the two ends. The CDR3 runs to 11 residues. The CDR3 protein is CASSRLGEQYF. CDR3 nucleotides: TGTGCCAGCAGCCGACTAGGCGAGCAGTACTTC.

The V call is TRBV7-7, the J call TRBJ2-3; possibly TRBD1 for D (5 bases). Germline V CDR1 and CDR2: SSHAT, FNYEAQ (reference sequence). The V gene lost 2 bases and the J gene lost 4 bases, with 10 bases spanning the gap. The length of the CDR3 is 14 residues. CDR3 nucleotides: TGTGCCAGCAGCTTACAGGGAACAGCAGATACGCAGTATTTT. It encodes CASSLQGTADTQYF.

The chain combines TRBV12-5 with TRBJ1-1, with D possibly TRBD1 on 5 matching bases. Trimming took off 0 bases at V and 3 bases at J, with 14 bases between the two ends. This CDR3 spans 16 amino acids. CDR1 is LGHNT, CDR2 FRNRAP, per germline. The CDR3 DNA follows: TGTGCTAGTGGTTTGGTATTGGGGCAGGGCGACACTGAAGCTTTCTTT. Its translation is CASGLVLGQGDTEAFF.

This chain joins TRBV19 and TRBJ1-4; tentative D call: TRBD1 (6 bases). The CDR3 spans 14 residues. Germline CDR1 LNHDA, CDR2 SQIVND (reference sequence). Trimming cost V 4 bases and J 5 bases, with 11 bases left between them. CDR3 in amino acids: CASSSDRINEKLFF. The DNA of the CDR3 is TGTGCCAGTAGTAGCGACAGGATCAATGAAAAACTGTTTTTT.

The chain combines TRBV24-1 with TRBJ1-1, with D tentatively TRBD1 (5 bases). Deletions cut 9 bases from V and 4 bases from J, with 14 bases between. The CDR3 is 13 residues long. Germline V gene lookup returns CDR1 KGHDR and CDR2 SFDVKD. DNA of the CDR3: TGTGCCACCTCAATGGGGGAGGGCACTGAAGCTTTCTTT. As protein: CATSMGEGTEAFF.